This T cell receptor beta chain appears in the sequencing data of a study of T-cell reconstitution after alpha-beta-depleted transplantation in children. Study-level points and caveats: One year post-transplant, T-cell counts and diversity were largely derived from T cells produced anew.

This clonotype was picked up many times. Its specificity is unknown. The CDR3 length is 14 residues. The authors prepared the TCRbeta library with unique molecular identifiers. MiXCR, run by TCRdb on the PCR reads, gives a single entry per CDR3 protein. The top ten hold less than 9% of the sample, which has fewer than 350,000 distinct CDR3 sequences, around a tenth seen once. This receptor was taken from a boy younger than two with acute myeloid leukemia, due to receive a stem cell transplant. Specimen: PBMCs, collected before TCRalphabeta/CD19-depleted stem cell transplant. This rearrangement joins TRBV21-1 to TRBJ1-1. TRBV21-1 is tagged as a pseudogene. The CDR3 reads CASSKSRRNTEAFF. The CDR3 coding sequence is TGTGCCAGCAGCAAATCACGCAGGAACACTGAAGCTTTCTTT.